This TCR beta chain was profiled in a study of spatial heterogeneity in lung cancer. Background on the study: Alpha-chain detections were consistently fewer than beta-chain detections among the sequences. The study, taken as a whole, reports: Higher tumor mutation counts went along with higher counts of expanded intratumoral alpha and beta TCRs.

TCRdb itself ran the 5' RACE reads through MiXCR, one entry per CDR3 protein. The data hold approximately 9,600 distinct CDR3 sequences, with over 4.5% observed a single time. Described time point: sample taken at primary tumor resection. The V gene lost 5 bases and the J gene lost 0 bases, with 20 bases spanning the gap. Germline lookup yields CDR1 SGHRS and CDR2 YFSETQ. The CDR3 covers 17 residues. This clonotype is classed as medium-sized. Antigen: not known. This TCR derives from a female donor with early-stage non-small cell lung cancer. The starting material was lung tumor tissue, obtained at surgery. The chain couples TRBV5-1 to TRBJ1-1, with D possibly matching TRBD1 (6 bases). In DNA, the CDR3 is TGCGCCAGCAGAAAAGTAGCAGGGGAACGGATGAACACTGAAGCTTTCTTT. Protein: CASRKVAGERMNTEAFF.